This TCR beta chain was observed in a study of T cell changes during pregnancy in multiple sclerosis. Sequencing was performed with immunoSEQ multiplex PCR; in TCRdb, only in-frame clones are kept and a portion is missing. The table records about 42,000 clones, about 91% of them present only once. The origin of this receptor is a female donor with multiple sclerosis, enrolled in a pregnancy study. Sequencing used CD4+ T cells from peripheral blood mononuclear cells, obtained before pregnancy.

CDR3 sequence (DNA): TGTGCCAGCACTGGGCAGTATAGCAATCAGCCCCAGCATTTT. Its translation is CASTGQYSNQPQHF. The chain couples TRBV6-6 to TRBJ1-5, with no clear D. The CDR3 runs to 14 residues. Germline values: CDR1 MNHNY, CDR2 SVGAGI (reference sequence). V was pared by 7 bases and J by 0 bases, with 10 bases between.